Presented here are 4 T cell receptor beta chains from one specimen sequenced in a study of T cell repertoires in cytomegalovirus infection. TCRdb used MiXCR to reprocess the reads, holding one entry per CDR3 protein. The sample contains approximately 300,000 distinct CDR3 sequences, 20% to 30% of which appear only once. Which antigens these TCRs recognize remains unknown. The sequences come from cultured PBMCs, collected from culture after CMV antigen stimulation. The origin of the receptors is a human donor in good health (CMV status not recorded). Some clones in this sample may be carry-over from other donors' samples.

This clonotype was counted a few times. The chain links TRBV11-3 to TRBJ2-2; no definite D call. Trimming cost V 4 bases and J 6 bases, with 12 bases left between them. Germline V gene sequence: CDR1 SGHNT, CDR2 YENEEA. This CDR3 has 14 amino acids. The CDR3 region has the DNA TGTGCCAGCAGCTCTGAAGAGCAGGCCGGGGAGCTGTTTTTT. This codes for CASSSEEQAGELFF.

V gene TRBV27 combines with J gene TRBJ1-2; D might be TRBD1 (5 bases). The CDR3 has 12 residues. Trimming stripped 4 bases from V and 6 bases from J, with 9 bases between. Germline V gives CDR1 MNHEY, CDR2 SMNVEV (reference sequence). CDR3 protein: CASSSQGDGYTF. The CDR3 DNA reads as TGTGCCAGCAGTTCCCAGGGCGATGGCTACACCTTC.

This sequence joins TRBV6-1 and TRBJ2-1, with D perhaps TRBD2 (6 bases). Germline lookup yields CDR1 MNHNS and CDR2 SASEGT. Deletions cut 7 bases from V and 6 bases from J, with 10 bases between. The CDR3 covers 12 residues. CDR3 sequence reads: CASTPGGNEQFF. The DNA for the CDR3 is TGTGCCAGCACCCCCGGGGGCAATGAGCAGTTCTTC.

This clonotype was observed a few times. V is TRBV2 and J is TRBJ2-5; no clear D gene. CDR1 SNHLY and CDR2 FYNNEI come from the germline V gene. V lost 6 bases to trimming and J lost 3 bases, with 11 bases between them. The CDR3 runs to 13 residues. The CDR3 DNA follows: TGTGCCAGCAGCGTGACTTCAGAAGAGACCCAGTACTTC. Its translation is CASSVTSEETQYF.